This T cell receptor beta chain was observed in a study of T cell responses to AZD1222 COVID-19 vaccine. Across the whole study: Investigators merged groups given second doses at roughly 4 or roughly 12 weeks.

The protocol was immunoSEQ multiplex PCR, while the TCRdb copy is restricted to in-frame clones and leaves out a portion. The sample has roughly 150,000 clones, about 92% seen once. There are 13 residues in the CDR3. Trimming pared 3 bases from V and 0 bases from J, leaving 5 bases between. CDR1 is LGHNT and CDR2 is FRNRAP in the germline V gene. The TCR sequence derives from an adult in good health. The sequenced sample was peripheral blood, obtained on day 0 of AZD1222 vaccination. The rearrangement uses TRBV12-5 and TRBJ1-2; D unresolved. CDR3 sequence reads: CASGFRANYGYTF. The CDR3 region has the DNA TGTGCTAGTGGTTTTCGGGCTAACTATGGCTACACCTTC.